Presented here are 10 T cell receptor beta chains from one specimen sequenced in a study of T cell responses to AZD1222 COVID-19 vaccine. The method was immunoSEQ multiplex PCR; TCRdb's version includes in-frame clones alone and lacks a portion of them. The top ten hold 4% to 4.5% of the sample, which has some 100,000 clones, around 87% seen once. The source material was peripheral blood, sampled on day 0 of MenACWY control vaccination. The receptors were gathered from an adult in good health.

The chain combines TRBV29-1 with TRBJ2-2, with no clear D. V shed 4 bases and J shed 8 bases, with 11 bases lying between them. The CDR3 has 12 residues. CDR1 and CDR2 from the germline V gene are SQVTM and ANQGSEA. The CDR3 region is CSVARSTGELFF. CDR3 nucleotide sequence: TGCAGCGTTGCCAGGTCCACAGGGGAGCTGTTTTTT.

This clone has only one observation. CDR3 sequence: CASSQGIAGVQETQYF. CDR3 DNA sequence: TGCGCCAGCAGCCAAGGTATAGCGGGGGTTCAAGAGACCCAGTACTTC. The chain is built from TRBV4-1 and TRBJ2-5; 9 bases fit TRBD2. The CDR3 covers 16 residues. Trimming at V came to 1 base and at J to 2 bases, leaving 5 bases not matched to a gene. In germline, CDR1 is MGHRA, CDR2 YSYEKL.

The chain uses TRBV28 and TRBJ1-6; D may be TRBD1 (5 bases). This CDR3 spans 14 amino acids. V was cut by 3 bases and J by 10 bases, with 13 bases left in between. Germline V gene data show CDR1 as MDHEN and CDR2 as SYDVKM. The CDR3 sequence: CASSFQGFTSPLHF. In nucleotides, the CDR3 is TGTGCCAGCAGTTTTCAGGGCTTCACCTCACCCCTCCACTTT.

This chain uses TRBV9 with TRBJ2-3; 10 nucleotides agree with TRBD2. The germline gives CDR1 SGDLS, CDR2 YYNGEE. V shed 4 bases and J 1 base; nucleotides not matched to a gene: 9. There are 17 residues in the CDR3. CDR3 coding DNA: TGTGCCAGCAGCCCTTCCTCCGGGACTAGCGGCACAGATACGCAGTATTTT. As protein: CASSPSSGTSGTDTQYF.

This chain joins TRBV4-1 and TRBJ2-3; 10 bases are shared with TRBD1. The CDR3 runs 15 residues. Losses at the gene ends were 7 bases for V and 2 bases for J; bases not matched to a gene: 6. The germline V gene has CDR1 MGHRA and CDR2 YSYEKL. DNA for the CDR3: TGCGCCAGCACCCGAGGACAGGGGGACACAGATACGCAGTATTTT. Its translation: CASTRGQGDTDTQYF.

The chain recombines TRBV19 with TRBJ1-2; 9 bases line up with TRBD1. V lost 4 bases to trimming and J lost 5 bases; unmatched junction nucleotides: 11. Germline V CDR1 and CDR2: LNHDA, SQIVND (reference sequence). This CDR3 is built from 16 residues. The chain's CDR3 is CASSNRPTGGRYGYTF. CDR3 DNA sequence: TGTGCCAGTAGTAACCGACCGACAGGGGGTCGATATGGCTACACCTTC.

The genes are TRBV7-9 and TRBJ1-2; D may be TRBD1 (6 bases). This CDR3 has 13 residues. The V end lost 3 bases, the J end lost 7 bases, and 12 bases lay between the germline ends. CDR1 is SEHNR, CDR2 FQNEAQ, per germline (reference sequence). CDR3 coding DNA: TGTGCCAGCAGCTTTCGACAGGAGGGTGGCTACACCTTC. This encodes CASSFRQEGGYTF.

The chain has TRBV5-1 and TRBJ2-2, with 8 bases identical to TRBD2. Trimming at V came to 0 bases and at J to 3 bases, leaving 22 bases not matched to a gene. The V gene's germline CDR1 is SGHRS and CDR2 YFSETQ. This CDR3 spans 22 amino acids. CDR3 nucleotide sequence: TGCGCCAGCAGCTTGGCCAGTACAGGCAAAACTCAGCGGGAGCGGTACACCGGGGAGCTGTTTTTT. Amino acids: CASSLASTGKTQRERYTGELFF.

The CDR3 coding sequence is TGTGCCAGCAGCGAAGACAGGGGGCGCTTGTCTGGGGCCAACGTCCTGACTTTC. Its translation is CASSEDRGRLSGANVLTF. The chain has TRBV9 and TRBJ2-6, with 10 bases aligning to TRBD1. Germline V CDR1 and CDR2: SGDLS, YYNGEE. The CDR3 runs 18 residues. The ends lost 3 bases at V and 1 base at J; junction bases unmatched: 7.

The chain uses TRBV9 and TRBJ1-5, with D perhaps matching TRBD1 (5 bases). There are 15 residues in the CDR3. Germline V lookup: CDR1 SGDLS, CDR2 YYNGEE. V gave up 0 bases and J gave up 4 bases, with 11 bases separating them. CDR3: CASSVGSGRNQPQHF. The CDR3 DNA reads as TGTGCCAGCAGCGTAGGGTCAGGGAGAAATCAGCCCCAGCATTTT.